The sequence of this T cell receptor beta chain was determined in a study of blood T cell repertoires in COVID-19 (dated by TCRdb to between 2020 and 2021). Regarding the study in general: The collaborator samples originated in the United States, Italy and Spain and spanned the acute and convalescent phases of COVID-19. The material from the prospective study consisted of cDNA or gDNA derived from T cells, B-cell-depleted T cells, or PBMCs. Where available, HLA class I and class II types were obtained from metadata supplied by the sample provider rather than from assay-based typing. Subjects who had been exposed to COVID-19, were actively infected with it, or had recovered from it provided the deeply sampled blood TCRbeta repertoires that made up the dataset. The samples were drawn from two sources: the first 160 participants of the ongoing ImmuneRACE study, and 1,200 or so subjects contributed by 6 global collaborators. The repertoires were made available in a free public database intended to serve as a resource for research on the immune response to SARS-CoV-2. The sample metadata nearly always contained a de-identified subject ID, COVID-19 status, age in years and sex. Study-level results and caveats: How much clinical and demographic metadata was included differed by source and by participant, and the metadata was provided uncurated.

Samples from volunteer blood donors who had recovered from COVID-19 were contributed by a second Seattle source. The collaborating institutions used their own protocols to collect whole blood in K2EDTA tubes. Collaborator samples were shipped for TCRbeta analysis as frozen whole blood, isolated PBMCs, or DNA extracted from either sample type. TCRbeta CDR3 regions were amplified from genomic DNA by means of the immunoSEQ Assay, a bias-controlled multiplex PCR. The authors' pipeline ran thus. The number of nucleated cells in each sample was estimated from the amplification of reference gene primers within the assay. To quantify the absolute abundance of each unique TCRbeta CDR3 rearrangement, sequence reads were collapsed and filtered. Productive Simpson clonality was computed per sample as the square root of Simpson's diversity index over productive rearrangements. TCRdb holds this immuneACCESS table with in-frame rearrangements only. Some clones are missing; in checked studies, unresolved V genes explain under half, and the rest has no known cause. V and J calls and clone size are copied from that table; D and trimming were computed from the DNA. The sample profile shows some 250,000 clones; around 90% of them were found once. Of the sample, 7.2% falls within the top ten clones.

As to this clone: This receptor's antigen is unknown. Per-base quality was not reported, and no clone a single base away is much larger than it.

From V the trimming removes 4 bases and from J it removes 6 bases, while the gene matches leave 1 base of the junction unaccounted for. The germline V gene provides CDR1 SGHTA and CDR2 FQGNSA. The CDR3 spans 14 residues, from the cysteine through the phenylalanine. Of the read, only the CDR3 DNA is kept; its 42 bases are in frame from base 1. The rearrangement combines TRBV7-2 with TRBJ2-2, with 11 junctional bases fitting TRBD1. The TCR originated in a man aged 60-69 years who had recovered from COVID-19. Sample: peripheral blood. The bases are TGTGCCAGCAGCTGGACAGGGGGCGCCGGGGAGCTGTTTTTT. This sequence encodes CASSWTGGAGELFF.